Only a few counts were recorded for the clone carrying this TCR beta chain. The antigen is undetermined. Quantitative 5'-RACE with molecular barcodes was used to make the TCR beta libraries. Via MiXCR, TCRdb re-called the 5' RACE reads, giving one row per CDR3 protein. This table holds about 800,000 distinct CDR3 sequences, approximately 12% found once. The CDR3 has 12 residues. The V end lost 1 base, the J end lost 5 bases, and 8 bases lay between the germline ends. Per the germline V gene, CDR1 is DFQATT and CDR2 is SNEGSKA (reference sequence). These data belong to a study of CD8 T cells in ankylosing spondylitis. General study points: In the blood and synovial fluid of reactive arthritis, some motif variants had been previously reported. Seemingly characteristic of ankylosing spondylitis blood was a TCR beta motif consisting of several highly homologous variants. As reported, disease-linked clones showed significant enrichment in matched ankylosing spondylitis synovial fluid.

The TCR originated in a male donor with ankylosing spondylitis. The chain couples TRBV20-1 to TRBJ1-1; no firm D call. Sequences were obtained from blood, either unsorted or a sorted T cell fraction (not recorded which). The CDR3 region is CSARGRPTEAFF. DNA of the CDR3: TGCAGTGCTAGAGGCAGGCCAACTGAAGCTTTCTTT.